This is a list of T cell receptor beta chains from one sample in a study of vaccination effects on CD4 cells after COVID-19. Sequenced by immunoSEQ multiplex PCR; TCRdb stores in-frame clones only, minus some. In the table there are nearly 50,000 clones, about 70% of which are singletons. No antigens are known for them. Sequenced here: CD4+ T cells from PBMCs cultured without peptide, sampled after COVID-19 vaccination. Receptors were obtained from a human donor who had a prior SARS-CoV-2 infection. The CDR3 runs from the conserved cysteine through the conserved F or W. Each record gives: J gene, D gene, clone size, V gene, CDR3 protein, CDR3 DNA. The D gene is left open where the match is weak. Only part of the rows carry a size: once, few, many, or a class if the clone is expanded.

TRBJ1-4	TRBD1	NA	TRBV29-1	CSARGPDEKLFF	TGCAGCGCCAGGGGGCCCGATGAAAAACTGTTTTTT
TRBJ2-7	NA	NA	TRBV7-8	CASSFLSKFEYYEQYF	TGTGCCAGCAGCTTTTTATCGAAATTTGAATACTACGAGCAGTACTTC
TRBJ1-3	NA	medium-sized	TRBV6-2/TRBV6-3	CASSNTRLGNTIYF	TGTGCCAGCAGCAACACCCGCTTGGGAAACACCATATATTTT
TRBJ1-4	NA	NA	TRBV5-6	CASSLGTPNEKLFF	TGTGCCAGCAGCCTAGGGACACCGAATGAAAAACTGTTTTTT
TRBJ2-1	TRBD2	NA	TRBV2	CASIQREGREQFF	TGTGCCAGCATCCAGCGGGAGGGCCGTGAGCAGTTCTTC
TRBJ2-7	NA	NA	TRBV9	CASSVVVGGGAEQYF	TGTGCCAGCAGCGTAGTTGTCGGAGGAGGTGCCGAGCAGTACTTC
TRBJ2-3	TRBD2	NA	TRBV6-6	CASGPLAGTRGVSDTQYF	TGTGCCAGCGGTCCTTTAGCGGGGACACGTGGAGTATCAGATACGCAGTATTTT
TRBJ1-1	NA	NA	TRBV5-1	CASSSGSGTQAFF	TGCGCCAGCAGCTCTGGATCCGGGACTCAAGCTTTCTTT
TRBJ1-6	NA	NA	TRBV11-3	CASTLGPKDRLAPPLHF	TGTGCCAGCACACTCGGACCGAAAGACAGGTTGGCACCACCCCTCCACTTT
TRBJ2-7	TRBD1	NA	TRBV5-1	CASSLVQGASYEQYF	TGCGCCAGCAGCTTGGTTCAGGGGGCATCCTACGAGCAGTACTTC
TRBJ2-7	NA	NA	TRBV21-1	CASSKGTGKPYEQYF	TGTGCCAGCAGCAAAGGGACAGGGAAACCGTACGAGCAGTACTTC
TRBJ2-5	NA	NA	TRBV5-1	CASGRVPQETQYF	TGCGCCAGCGGTAGGGTCCCACAAGAGACCCAGTACTTC
TRBJ2-7	NA	NA	TRBV21-1	CASSNCVAGANEQYF	TGTGCCAGCAGCAATTGTGTAGCGGGGGCTAATGAGCAGTACTTC
TRBJ2-5	NA	NA	TRBV5-1	CASWGDSQETQYF	TGCGCCAGCTGGGGGGACTCCCAAGAGACCCAGTACTTC
TRBJ2-2	NA	NA	TRBV3-1/TRBV3-2	CASSQRGWTGELFF	TGTGCCAGCAGCCAACGGGGGTGGACCGGGGAGCTGTTTTTT
TRBJ2-2	NA	NA	TRBV30	CAWSSRALGTGELFF	TGTGCCTGGAGTTCCCGGGCCCTGGGGACCGGGGAGCTGTTTTTT
TRBJ1-1	TRBD1	few	TRBV7-8	CASSLVPRTGGAGAFF	TGTGCCAGCAGCTTAGTGCCGAGGACAGGGGGTGCCGGAGCTTTCTTT
TRBJ2-2	NA	NA	TRBV5-1	CASSLDPTGELFF	TGCGCCAGCAGCTTGGACCCCACCGGGGAGCTGTTTTTT
TRBJ1-6	NA	once	TRBV18	CASSPDRNSPLHF	TGTGCCAGCTCACCGGACCGGAATTCACCCCTCCACTTT
TRBJ1-1	TRBD1	NA	TRBV2	CARGQGTTEAFF	TGTGCCAGAGGACAGGGAACAACTGAAGCTTTCTTT
TRBJ1-2	NA	NA	TRBV5-1	CASSRSGNDGYTF	TGCGCCAGCAGCAGATCCGGTAATGATGGCTACACCTTC
TRBJ2-1	TRBD2	NA	TRBV2	CASSLLSGGSYNEQFF	TGTGCCAGCAGCCTTCTTAGCGGGGGCTCCTACAATGAGCAGTTCTTC
TRBJ1-4	TRBD1	NA	TRBV11-3	CASSGTGGANEKLFF	TGTGCCAGCAGCGGTACAGGGGGCGCGAATGAAAAACTGTTTTTT
TRBJ2-3	NA	NA	TRBV30	CAWSPIGKDTQYF	TGTGCCTGGAGTCCCATCGGGAAAGATACGCAGTATTTT
TRBJ1-2	NA	NA	TRBV7-9	CASSLNTLNYGYTF	TGTGCCAGCAGCTTGAATACATTGAACTATGGCTACACCTTC
TRBJ2-1	TRBD2	few	TRBV4-1	CASSHIGGRANEQFF	TGCGCCAGCAGCCATATTGGCGGGAGGGCCAACGAGCAGTTCTTC
TRBJ1-3	NA	NA	TRBV4-1	CASSQDTGTAGNTIYF	TGCGCCAGCAGCCAAGATACAGGGACGGCTGGAAACACCATATATTTT
TRBJ2-5	TRBD2	NA	TRBV4-2	CASSQPGLAEETQYF	TGTGCCAGCAGCCAACCTGGACTAGCGGAAGAGACCCAGTACTTC
TRBJ2-3	NA	few	TRBV12-3/TRBV12-4	CASSPGTDTQYF	TGTGCCAGCAGCCCAGGGACAGATACGCAGTATTTT
TRBJ2-3	NA	NA	TRBV7-6	CASSPSRPIRRTDTQYF	TGTGCCAGCAGCCCATCCCGACCGATACGACGCACAGATACGCAGTATTTT
TRBJ2-3	TRBD2	NA	TRBV29-1	CSVPKRGLADYRDTQYF	TGCAGCGTTCCCAAGCGGGGACTAGCGGATTATAGGGATACGCAGTATTTT
TRBJ2-5	NA	NA	TRBV3-1/TRBV3-2	CASSLLETQYF	TGTGCCAGCAGCCTTTTAGAGACCCAGTACTTC
TRBJ1-1	TRBD1	few	TRBV7-9	CASSARTGGDTEAFF	TGTGCCAGCAGCGCTCGGACAGGGGGTGACACTGAAGCTTTCTTT
TRBJ2-3	TRBD1	NA	TRBV7-3	CASSWDRGADTQYF	TGTGCCAGCAGCTGGGACAGGGGAGCAGATACGCAGTATTTT
TRBJ1-2	TRBD1	NA	TRBV7-9	CASTWGQGSYGYTF	TGTGCCAGCACCTGGGGACAGGGGAGCTATGGCTACACCTTC
TRBJ1-3	NA	NA	TRBV7-9	CASSAAGTYAGNTIYF	TGTGCCAGCAGCGCCGCCGGGACATACGCTGGAAACACCATATATTTT
TRBJ1-1	NA	NA	TRBV5-1	CASSLVMNTEAFF	TGCGCCAGCAGCTTGGTAATGAACACTGAAGCTTTCTTT
TRBJ2-6	TRBD2	NA	TRBV27	CASSPRRGSGVSSGANVLTF	TGTGCCAGCAGTCCCCGGCGGGGGAGCGGGGTGAGCTCTGGGGCCAACGTCCTGACTTTC
TRBJ2-7	NA	NA	TRBV4-2	CASSWTPGAYYEQYF	TGTGCCAGCAGCTGGACCCCGGGAGCCTACTACGAGCAGTACTTC
TRBJ2-5	NA	NA	TRBV24-1	CATSDPSQETQYF	TGTGCCACCAGCGATCCGAGCCAAGAGACCCAGTACTTC
TRBJ2-5	TRBD2	NA	TRBV7-9	CAGQLAGGQETQYF	TGTGCCGGCCAGTTAGCGGGAGGGCAAGAGACCCAGTACTTC
TRBJ1-1	NA	few	TRBV10-2	CASSESAITEAFF	TGCGCCAGCAGTGAGTCGGCAATCACTGAAGCTTTCTTT
TRBJ2-1	TRBD2	NA	TRBV5-4	CASSLVRGLAGDVEQFF	TGTGCCAGCAGCTTGGTCCGGGGACTAGCGGGAGATGTTGAGCAGTTCTTC
TRBJ2-5	NA	NA	TRBV5-1	CASSLSGLATIQETQYF	TGCGCCAGCAGCTTATCGGGGCTGGCCACAATCCAAGAGACCCAGTACTTC
TRBJ2-6	NA	NA	TRBV19	CASSLQVLSGANVLTF	TGTGCCAGTAGTCTTCAGGTTCTATCTGGGGCCAACGTCCTGACTTTC
TRBJ1-6	TRBD1	NA	TRBV5-8	CASSRGGARQGDSPLHF	TGTGCCAGCAGCCGCGGGGGAGCGCGACAGGGGGATTCACCCCTCCACTTT
TRBJ1-6	NA	NA	TRBV6-5	CASTGPEYSPLHF	TGTGCCAGCACCGGGCCGGAGTATTCACCCCTCCACTTT
TRBJ2-3	TRBD2	NA	TRBV7-3	CASSPLAGTDTQYF	TGTGCCAGCAGCCCTCTAGCGGGCACAGATACGCAGTATTTT
TRBJ2-1	NA	NA	TRBV5-4	CASSLSGDSYNEQFF	TGTGCCAGCAGCTTGTCAGGGGACTCCTACAATGAGCAGTTCTTC
TRBJ2-3	TRBD2	once	TRBV7-8	CASSSKLATSTDTQYF	TGTGCCAGCAGCTCAAAACTAGCGACCAGCACAGATACGCAGTATTTT
TRBJ2-7	NA	NA	TRBV5-4	CASTEGVAYEQYF	TGTGCCAGCACCGAGGGGGTCGCCTACGAGCAGTACTTC
TRBJ1-4	NA	few	TRBV11-2	CASSPRRIGAGEKLFF	TGTGCCAGCAGCCCCAGGCGAATTGGGGCCGGGGAAAAACTGTTTTTT